This record covers a single TCR beta chain. The antigen is not known. The sample is drawn from a study of T cell responses to AZD1222 COVID-19 vaccine. Overall study findings and caveats: An increase in Spike-specific TCR breadth and depth was observed after two AZD1222 doses.

The CDR3 sequence is 15 residues long. V shed 0 bases and J shed 1 base, with 10 bases lying between them. Germline lookup yields CDR1 SGDLS and CDR2 YYNGEE. Profiling relied on immunoSEQ multiplex PCR, and the TCRdb table lists in-frame clones only, not all of them. The sample consists of 95,000 to 120,000 clones, roughly 88% of them appearing once. V and J are TRBV9 and TRBJ2-5; D gene uncertain. The source is an adult who received the AZD1222 COVID-19 vaccine. Material: peripheral blood, obtained 28 days after the second AZD1222 dose. The CDR3 loop is CASSVGVSIQETQYF. In DNA form, the CDR3 reads TGTGCCAGCAGCGTAGGGGTTTCTATCCAAGAGACCCAGTACTTC. The whole variable domain, filled in from reference TRBV9 and TRBJ2-5, reads DSGVTQTPKHLITATGQRVTLRCSPRSGDLSVYWYQQSLDQGLQFLIQYYNGEERAKGNILERFSAQQFPDLHSELNLSSLELGDSALYFCASSVGVSIQETQYFGPGTRLLVL.